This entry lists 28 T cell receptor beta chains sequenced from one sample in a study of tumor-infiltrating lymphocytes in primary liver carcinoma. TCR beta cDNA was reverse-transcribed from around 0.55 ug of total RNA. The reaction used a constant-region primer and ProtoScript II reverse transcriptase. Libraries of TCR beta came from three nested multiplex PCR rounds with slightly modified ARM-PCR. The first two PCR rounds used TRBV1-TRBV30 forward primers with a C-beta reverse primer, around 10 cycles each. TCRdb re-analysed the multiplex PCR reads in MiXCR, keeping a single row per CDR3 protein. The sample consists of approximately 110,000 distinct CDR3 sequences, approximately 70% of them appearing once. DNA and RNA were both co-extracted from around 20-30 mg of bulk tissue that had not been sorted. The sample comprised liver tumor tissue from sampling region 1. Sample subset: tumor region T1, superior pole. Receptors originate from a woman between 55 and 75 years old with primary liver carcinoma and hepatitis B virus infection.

The CDR3 sequence is CASSPARGARTTEAFF. As DNA, the CDR3 is TGTGCCAGTAGCCCAGCCAGGGGGGCGCGTACCACTGAAGCTTTCTTT. The chain couples TRBV11-2 to TRBJ1-1; 7 bases are shared with TRBD1. Germline CDR1 SGHAT, CDR2 FQNNGV. Trimming at V came to 9 bases and at J to 4 bases, leaving 17 bases not matched to a gene. CDR3 length: 16 residues. Full variable domain (rest looked up from reference TRBV11-2 and TRBJ1-1): EAGVAQSPRYKIIEKRQSVAFWCNPISGHATLYWYQQILGQGPKLLIQFQNNGVVDDSQLPKDRFSAERLKGVDSTLKIQPAKLEDSAVYLCASSPARGARTTEAFFGQGTRLTVV.

The CDR3 here is CASSLGTAVTDQHF. The CDR3 coding sequence is TGTGCCAGCAGTTTGGGGACCGCGGTTACGGACCAGCATTTT. The rearrangement links TRBV28 to TRBJ1-5; D possibly corresponds to TRBD1 (5 bases). Germline V gene sequence: CDR1 MDHEN, CDR2 SYDVKM. The V gene lost 3 bases and the J gene lost 12 bases, with 18 bases spanning the gap. CDR3 size: 14 residues.

For the CDR3, the DNA is TGTGCCAGCAGTCCCTACGGGGGAAACATTCAGTACTTC. Protein sequence: CASSPYGGNIQYF. This chain joins TRBV6-2 or TRBV6-3 and TRBJ2-4, with D possibly matching TRBD2 (6 bases). The germline V and J ends were trimmed by 5 bases and 6 bases, with 11 bases remaining between them. This CDR3 region has 13 residues. Germline V gene sequence: CDR1 MNHEY, CDR2 SVGEGT.

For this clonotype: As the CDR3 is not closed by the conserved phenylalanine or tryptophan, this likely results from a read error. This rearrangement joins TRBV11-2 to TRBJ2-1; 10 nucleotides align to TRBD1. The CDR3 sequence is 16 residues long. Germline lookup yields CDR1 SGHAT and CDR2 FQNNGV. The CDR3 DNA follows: TGTGCCAGCAACTTACTAGGGACAGGGGCCTACAATGAGCAGTTCTCC. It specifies CASNLLGTGAYNEQFS.

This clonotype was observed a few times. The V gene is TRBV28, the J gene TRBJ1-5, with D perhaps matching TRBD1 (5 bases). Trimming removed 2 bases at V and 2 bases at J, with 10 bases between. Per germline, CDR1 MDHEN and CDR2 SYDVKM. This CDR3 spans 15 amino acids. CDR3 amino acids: CASSLGGAGNQPQHF. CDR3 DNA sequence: TGTGCCAGCAGTTTAGGGGGAGCGGGCAATCAGCCCCAGCATTTT.

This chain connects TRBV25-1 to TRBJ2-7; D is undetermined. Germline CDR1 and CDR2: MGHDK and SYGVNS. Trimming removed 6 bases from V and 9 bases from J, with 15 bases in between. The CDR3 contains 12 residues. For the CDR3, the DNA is TGTGCCAGCAGCTCCAGCTCCTACTGGCAGTACTTC. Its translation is CASSSSSYWQYF.

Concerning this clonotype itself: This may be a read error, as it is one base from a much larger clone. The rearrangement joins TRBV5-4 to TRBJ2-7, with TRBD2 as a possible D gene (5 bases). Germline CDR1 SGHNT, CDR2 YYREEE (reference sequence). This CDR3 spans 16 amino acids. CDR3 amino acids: CASSPRGGGRAYELYF. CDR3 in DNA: TGTGCCAGCAGCCCCCGCGGAGGTGGCAGAGCCTACGAGCTGTACTTC.

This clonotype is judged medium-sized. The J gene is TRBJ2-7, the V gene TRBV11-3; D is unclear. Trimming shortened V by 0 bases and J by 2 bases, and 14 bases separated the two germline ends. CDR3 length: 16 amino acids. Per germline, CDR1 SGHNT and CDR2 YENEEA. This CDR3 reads CASSLEKGPGPYEQYF. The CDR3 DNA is TGTGCCAGCAGCTTAGAAAAAGGGCCCGGGCCCTACGAGCAGTACTTC.

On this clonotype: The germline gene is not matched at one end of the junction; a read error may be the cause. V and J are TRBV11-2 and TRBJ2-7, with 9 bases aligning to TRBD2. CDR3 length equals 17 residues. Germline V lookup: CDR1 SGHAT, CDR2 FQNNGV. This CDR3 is CGSSLTSGYKSSYEQYF. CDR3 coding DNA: TGTGGCAGCAGCTTAACTAGCGGGTATAAAAGTTCCTACGAGCAGTACTTC.

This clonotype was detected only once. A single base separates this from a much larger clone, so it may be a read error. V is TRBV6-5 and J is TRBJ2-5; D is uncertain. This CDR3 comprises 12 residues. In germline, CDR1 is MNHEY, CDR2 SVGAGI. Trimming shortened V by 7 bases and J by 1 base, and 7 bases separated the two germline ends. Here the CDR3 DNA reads TGTGCCAGCACTCACCCCCAAGAGACCCAGTACTTC. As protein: CASTHPQETQYF.

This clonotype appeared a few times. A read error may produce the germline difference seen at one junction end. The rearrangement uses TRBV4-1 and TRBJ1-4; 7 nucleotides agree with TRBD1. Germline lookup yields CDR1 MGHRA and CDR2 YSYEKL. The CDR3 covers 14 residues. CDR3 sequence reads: CASSSTGTQEKLVF. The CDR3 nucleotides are TGCGCCAGCAGCTCGACAGGGACACAAGAAAAACTGGTTTTT.

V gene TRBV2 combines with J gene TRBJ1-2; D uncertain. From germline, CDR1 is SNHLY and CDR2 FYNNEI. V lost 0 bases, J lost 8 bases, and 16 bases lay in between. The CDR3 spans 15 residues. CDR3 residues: CASSEAGTALLGYTF. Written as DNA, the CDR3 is TGTGCCAGCAGTGAAGCGGGCACAGCCCTTCTCGGCTACACCTTC.

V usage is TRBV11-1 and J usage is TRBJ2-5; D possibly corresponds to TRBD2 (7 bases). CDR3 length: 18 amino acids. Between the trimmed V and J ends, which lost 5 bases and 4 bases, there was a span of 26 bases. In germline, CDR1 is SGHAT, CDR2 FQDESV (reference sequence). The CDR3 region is CASSHDRVGGTTRETQYF. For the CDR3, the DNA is TGTGCCAGCAGCCACGATAGAGTGGGAGGGACAACCAGAGAGACCCAGTACTTC.

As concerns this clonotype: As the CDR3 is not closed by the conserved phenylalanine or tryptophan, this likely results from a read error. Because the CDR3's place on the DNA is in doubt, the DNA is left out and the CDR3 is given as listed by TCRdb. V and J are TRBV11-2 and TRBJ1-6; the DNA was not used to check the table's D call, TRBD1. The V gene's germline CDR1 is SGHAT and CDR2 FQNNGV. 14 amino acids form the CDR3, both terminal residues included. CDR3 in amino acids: CASSLDPGNSPLRY.

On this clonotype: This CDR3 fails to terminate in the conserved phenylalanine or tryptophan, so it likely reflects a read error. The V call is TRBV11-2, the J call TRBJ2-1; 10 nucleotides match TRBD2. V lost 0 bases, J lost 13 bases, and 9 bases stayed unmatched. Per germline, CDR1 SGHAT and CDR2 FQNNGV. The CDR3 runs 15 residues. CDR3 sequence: CASSLELAGSSEQFS. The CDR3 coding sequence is TGTGCCAGCAGCTTAGAACTAGCGGGGAGTAGTGAACAGTTCTCC.

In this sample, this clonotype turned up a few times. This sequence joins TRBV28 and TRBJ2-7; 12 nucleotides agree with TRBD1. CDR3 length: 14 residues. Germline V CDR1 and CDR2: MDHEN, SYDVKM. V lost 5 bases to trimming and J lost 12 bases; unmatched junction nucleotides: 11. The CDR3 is CASSTGTGGFGTYF. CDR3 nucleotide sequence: TGTGCCAGCAGTACCGGGACAGGGGGCTTTGGAACGTACTTC.

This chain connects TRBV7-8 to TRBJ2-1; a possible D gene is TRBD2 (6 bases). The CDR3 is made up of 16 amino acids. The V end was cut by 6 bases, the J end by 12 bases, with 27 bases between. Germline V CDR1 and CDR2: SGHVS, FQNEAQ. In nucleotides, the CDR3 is TGTGCCAGCAGTCCCGGGAGACTATCCTTTTACAATACGCAGTTCTTC. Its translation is CASSPGRLSFYNTQFF.

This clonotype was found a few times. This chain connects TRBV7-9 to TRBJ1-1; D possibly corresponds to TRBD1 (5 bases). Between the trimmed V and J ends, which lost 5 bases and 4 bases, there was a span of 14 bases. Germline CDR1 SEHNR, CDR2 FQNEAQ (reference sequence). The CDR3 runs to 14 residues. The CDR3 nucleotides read TGTGCCAGCAGCCCCACCCTTGGGGCCACTGAAGCTTTCTTT. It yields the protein CASSPTLGATEAFF.

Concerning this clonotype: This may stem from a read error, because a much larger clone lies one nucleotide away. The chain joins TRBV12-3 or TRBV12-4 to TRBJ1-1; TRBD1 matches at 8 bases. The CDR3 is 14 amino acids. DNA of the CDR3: TGTGCCAGCTATGGGACAGGAGGGTACACTGAAACTTTCTTT. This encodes CASYGTGGYTETFF.

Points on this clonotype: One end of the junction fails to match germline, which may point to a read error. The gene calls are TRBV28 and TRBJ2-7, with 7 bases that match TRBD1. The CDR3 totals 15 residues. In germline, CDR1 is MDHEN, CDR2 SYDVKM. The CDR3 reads CASGQLQGSSYEQYF. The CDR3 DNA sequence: TGTGCCAGCGGCCAACTACAGGGGAGCTCCTATGAGCAGTACTTC.

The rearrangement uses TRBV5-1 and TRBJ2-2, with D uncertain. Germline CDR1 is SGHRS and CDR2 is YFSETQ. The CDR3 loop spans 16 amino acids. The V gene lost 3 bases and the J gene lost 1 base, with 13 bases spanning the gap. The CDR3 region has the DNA TGCGCCAGCAGCTCTGACCTAAGGGTGAACACCGGGGAGCTGTTTTTT. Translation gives CASSSDLRVNTGELFF. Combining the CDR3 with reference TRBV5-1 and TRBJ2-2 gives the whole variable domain KAGVTQTPRYLIKTRGQQVTLSCSPISGHRSVSWYQQTPGQGLQFLFEYFSETQRNKGNFPGRFSGRQFSNSRSEMNVSTLELGDSALYLCASSSDLRVNTGELFFGEGSRLTVL.

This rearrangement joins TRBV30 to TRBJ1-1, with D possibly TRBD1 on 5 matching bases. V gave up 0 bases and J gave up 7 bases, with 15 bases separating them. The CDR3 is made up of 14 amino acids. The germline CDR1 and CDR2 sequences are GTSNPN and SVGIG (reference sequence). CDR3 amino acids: CAWSVGRDYDEAFF. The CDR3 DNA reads TGTGCCTGGAGTGTGGGCAGGGATTATGATGAAGCTTTCTTT.

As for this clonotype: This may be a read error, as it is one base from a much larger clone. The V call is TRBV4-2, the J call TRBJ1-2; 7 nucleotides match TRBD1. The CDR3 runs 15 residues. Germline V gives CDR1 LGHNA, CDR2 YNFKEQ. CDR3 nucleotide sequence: TGTGCCAGCGGCCAAGCCCCGACAGGGCTCTATGGCTACACCTTC. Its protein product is CASGQAPTGLYGYTF.

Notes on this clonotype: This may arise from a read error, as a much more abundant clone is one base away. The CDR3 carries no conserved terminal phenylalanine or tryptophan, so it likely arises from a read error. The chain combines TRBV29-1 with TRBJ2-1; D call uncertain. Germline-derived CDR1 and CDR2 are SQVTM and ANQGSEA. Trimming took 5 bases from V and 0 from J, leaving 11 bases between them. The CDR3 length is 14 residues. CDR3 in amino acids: CSVSGPSSYNEQFI. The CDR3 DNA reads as TGCAGCGTTTCCGGGCCCAGCTCCTACAATGAGCAGTTCATC.

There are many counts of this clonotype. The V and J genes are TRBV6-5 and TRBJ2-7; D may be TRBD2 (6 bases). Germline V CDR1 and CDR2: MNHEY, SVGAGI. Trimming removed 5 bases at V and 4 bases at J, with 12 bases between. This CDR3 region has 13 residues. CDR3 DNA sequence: TGTGCCAGCAGTAGATTGGGGGGATACGAGCAGTACTTC. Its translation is CASSRLGGYEQYF.

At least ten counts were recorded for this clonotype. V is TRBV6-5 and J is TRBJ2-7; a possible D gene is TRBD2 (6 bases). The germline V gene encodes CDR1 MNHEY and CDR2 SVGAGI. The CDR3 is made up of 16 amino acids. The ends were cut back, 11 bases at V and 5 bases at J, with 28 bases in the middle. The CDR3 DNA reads TGTGCCCGCTCAACCCCCGGCAGACCTTCGGGAGACGAGCAGTACTTC. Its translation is CARSTPGRPSGDEQYF.

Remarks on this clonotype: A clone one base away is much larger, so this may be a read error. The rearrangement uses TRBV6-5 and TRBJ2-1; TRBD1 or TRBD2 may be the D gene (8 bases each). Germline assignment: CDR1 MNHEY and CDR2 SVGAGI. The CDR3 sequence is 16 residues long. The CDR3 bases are TGTGCCAGCAGCCCCCCCCAGGGGGCGGGGGGCAATGAGCACTTCTTC. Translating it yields CASSPPQGAGGNEHFF.

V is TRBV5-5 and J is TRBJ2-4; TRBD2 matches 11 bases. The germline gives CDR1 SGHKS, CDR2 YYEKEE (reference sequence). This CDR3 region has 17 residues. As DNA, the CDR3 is TGTACCAACAGCTTAGCCGGGACTAGCGGCCTTGAGGACATTCAGTACTTC. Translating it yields CTNSLAGTSGLEDIQYF.